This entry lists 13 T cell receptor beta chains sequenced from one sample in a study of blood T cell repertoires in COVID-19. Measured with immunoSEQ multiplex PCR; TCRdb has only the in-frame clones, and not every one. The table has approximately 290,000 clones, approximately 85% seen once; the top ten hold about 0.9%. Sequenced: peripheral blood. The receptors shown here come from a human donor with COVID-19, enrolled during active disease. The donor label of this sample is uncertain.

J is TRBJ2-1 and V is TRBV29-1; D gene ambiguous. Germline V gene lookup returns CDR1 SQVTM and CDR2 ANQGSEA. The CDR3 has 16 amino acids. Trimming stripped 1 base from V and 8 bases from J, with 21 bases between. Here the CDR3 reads CSVEGKAESVVYEQFF. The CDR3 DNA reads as TGCAGCGTTGAAGGTAAGGCGGAAAGCGTCGTCTATGAGCAGTTCTTC.

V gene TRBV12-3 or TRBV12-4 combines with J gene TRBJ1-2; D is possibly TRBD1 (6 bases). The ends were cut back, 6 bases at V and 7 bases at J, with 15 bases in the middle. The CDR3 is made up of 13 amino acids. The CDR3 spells CASRTGSPGGYTF. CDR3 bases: TGTGCCAGCAGAACAGGGTCTCCTGGTGGCTACACCTTC.

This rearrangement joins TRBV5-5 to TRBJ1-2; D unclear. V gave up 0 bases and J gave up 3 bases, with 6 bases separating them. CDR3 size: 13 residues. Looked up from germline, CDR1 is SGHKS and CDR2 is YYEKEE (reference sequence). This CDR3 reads CASSLVSDYGYTF. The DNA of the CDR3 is TGTGCCAGCAGCTTGGTGTCGGACTATGGCTACACCTTC.

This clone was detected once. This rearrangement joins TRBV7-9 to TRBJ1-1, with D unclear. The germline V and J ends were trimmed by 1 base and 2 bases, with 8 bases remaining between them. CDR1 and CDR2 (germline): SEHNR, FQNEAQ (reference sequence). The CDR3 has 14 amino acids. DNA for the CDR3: TGTGCCAGCAGCTTAGGGGCTTTTAACACTGAAGCTTTCTTT. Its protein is CASSLGAFNTEAFF.

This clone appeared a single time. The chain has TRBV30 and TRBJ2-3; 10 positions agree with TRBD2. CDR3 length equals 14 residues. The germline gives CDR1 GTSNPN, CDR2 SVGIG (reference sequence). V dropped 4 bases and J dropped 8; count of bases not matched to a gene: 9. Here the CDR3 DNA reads TGTGCCTGGACCGGAGTGGTAGCGGGAGGTACGCAGTATTTT. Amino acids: CAWTGVVAGGTQYF.

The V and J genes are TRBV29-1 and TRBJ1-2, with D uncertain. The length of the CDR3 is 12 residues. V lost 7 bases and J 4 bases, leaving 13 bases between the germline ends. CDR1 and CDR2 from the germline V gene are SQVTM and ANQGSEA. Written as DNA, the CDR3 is TGCAGCGGAGGAACTCCGGGCTATGGCTACACCTTC. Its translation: CSGGTPGYGYTF.

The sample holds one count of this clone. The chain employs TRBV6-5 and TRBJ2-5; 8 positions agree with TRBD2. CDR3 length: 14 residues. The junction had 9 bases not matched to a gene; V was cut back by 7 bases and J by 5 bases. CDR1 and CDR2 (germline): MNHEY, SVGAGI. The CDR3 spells CASTPRGGPETQYF. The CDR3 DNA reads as TGTGCCAGCACCCCTCGGGGGGGGCCGGAGACCCAGTACTTC.

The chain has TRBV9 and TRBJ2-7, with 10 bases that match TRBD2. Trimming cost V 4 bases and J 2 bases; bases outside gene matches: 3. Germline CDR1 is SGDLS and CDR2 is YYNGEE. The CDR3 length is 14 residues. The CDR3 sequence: CASSFTSGTYEQYF. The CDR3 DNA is TGTGCCAGCAGCTTTACTAGCGGGACCTACGAGCAGTACTTC. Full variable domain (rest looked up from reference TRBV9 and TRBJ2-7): DSGVTQTPKHLITATGQRVTLRCSPRSGDLSVYWYQQSLDQGLQFLIQYYNGEERAKGNILERFSAQQFPDLHSELNLSSLELGDSALYFCASSFTSGTYEQYFGPGTRLTVT.

DNA of the CDR3: TGTGCCAGCAGTTTAGGCAGGGTGAGGGGCTACACCTTC. Translation: CASSLGRVRGYTF. The rearrangement uses TRBV28 and TRBJ1-2; tentatively, D is TRBD1 (5 bases). The ends were cut back, 2 bases at V and 8 bases at J, with 12 bases in the middle. The CDR3 has 13 amino acids. The germline gives CDR1 MDHEN, CDR2 SYDVKM.

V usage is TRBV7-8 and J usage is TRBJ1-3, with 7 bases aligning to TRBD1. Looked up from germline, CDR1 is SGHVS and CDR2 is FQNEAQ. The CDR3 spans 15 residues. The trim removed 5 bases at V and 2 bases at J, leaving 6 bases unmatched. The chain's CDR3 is CASSTGQSTGNTIYF. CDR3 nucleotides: TGTGCCAGCAGCACGGGACAGAGTACTGGAAACACCATATATTTT.

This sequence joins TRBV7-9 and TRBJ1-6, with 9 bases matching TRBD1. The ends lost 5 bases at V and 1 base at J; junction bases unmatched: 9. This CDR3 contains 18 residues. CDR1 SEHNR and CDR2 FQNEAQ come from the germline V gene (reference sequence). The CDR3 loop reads CASSLPGQGNSYNSPLHF. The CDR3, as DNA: TGTGCCAGCAGCCTCCCCGGACAGGGGAATTCCTATAATTCACCCCTCCACTTT.

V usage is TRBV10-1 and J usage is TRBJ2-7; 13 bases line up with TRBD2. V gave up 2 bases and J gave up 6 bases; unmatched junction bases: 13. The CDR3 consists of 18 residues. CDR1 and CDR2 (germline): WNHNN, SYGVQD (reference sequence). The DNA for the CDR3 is TGCGCCAGCAGTGAGACGGGGGGACTAGCGGGGTCCTCCCGCGAGCAGTACTTC. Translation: CASSETGGLAGSSREQYF.

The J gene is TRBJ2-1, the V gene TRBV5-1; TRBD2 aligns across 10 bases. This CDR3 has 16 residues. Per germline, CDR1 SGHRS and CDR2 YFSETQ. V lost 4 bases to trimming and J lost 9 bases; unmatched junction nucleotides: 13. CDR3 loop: CASSPPGLAGVGEQFF. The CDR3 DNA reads TGCGCCAGCAGCCCCCCGGGGCTAGCGGGAGTAGGTGAGCAGTTCTTC.